This T cell receptor (beta chain) was documented in a study of blood T cell repertoires in COVID-19. Overall study: The United States, Italy and Spain provided the acute and convalescent COVID-19 samples. In each case, the material was cDNA or gDNA derived from T cells, B-cell-depleted T cells, or PBMCs.

V was trimmed by 0 bases and J by 3 bases, leaving 3 bases between them. The germline V gene encodes CDR1 DFQATT and CDR2 SNEGSKA (reference sequence). The CDR3 length is 11 residues. As processed by the authors: Amplifying reference gene primers gave estimates of nucleated cell counts. The repertoire was sequenced with immunoSEQ multiplex PCR; TCRdb's copy has only in-frame clones and lacks some. The D gene and trimming were derived from the DNA, and the V and J assignments and clone size from that table. The top ten clones hold 5.5% to 8.5% of a sample with 35,000 to 45,000 clones, 80% to 90% of them seen once. This clone was seen once.

The TCR was taken from a human donor in a cohort sampled during active COVID-19. The chain uses TRBV20-1 and TRBJ2-7; D uncertain. Sequenced sample: peripheral blood. The CDR3 DNA follows: TGCAGTGCTAGAGATAACTACGAGCAGTACTTC. This translates into CSARDNYEQYF.